The rows below give T cell receptor beta chains drawn from one sample of a study of shared clonotypes between healthy human individuals. The repertoire was sequenced with immunoSEQ multiplex PCR; TCRdb's copy has only in-frame clones and lacks some. The data show about 1.5 million clones, roughly 97% seen once. Material for sequencing was naive CD4+ T cells sorted from blood. The receptors stem from a man aged 30 to 39 in good health. Each CDR3 is given with its conserved first and last residue. Fields, in order: clone size, D gene, V gene, J gene, CDR3 DNA, CDR3 protein. The D gene is left open where the match is weak. Only part of the rows carry a size: once, few, many, or a class if the clone is expanded.

clone_size: .; d_call: .; v_call: TRBV27; j_call: TRBJ1-2; cdr3_nt: TGTGCCAGCAGTTCCAACGGGGCGCGAGACTATGGCTACACCTTC; cdr3_aa: CASSSNGARDYGYTF
clone_size: .; d_call: TRBD1; v_call: TRBV5-1; j_call: TRBJ1-5; cdr3_nt: TGCGCCAGCAGCTTTACAGGGGGTGATCAGCCCCAGCATTTT; cdr3_aa: CASSFTGGDQPQHF
clone_size: .; d_call: .; v_call: TRBV18; j_call: TRBJ1-1; cdr3_nt: TGTGCCAGCTCACCAGGCCGGGACACTGAAGCTTTCTTT; cdr3_aa: CASSPGRDTEAFF
clone_size: .; d_call: .; v_call: TRBV6-1; j_call: TRBJ2-5; cdr3_nt: TGTGCCAGCAGTGAAGGACCGTCGGAGACCCAGTACTTC; cdr3_aa: CASSEGPSETQYF
clone_size: .; d_call: .; v_call: TRBV5-1; j_call: TRBJ2-1; cdr3_nt: TGCGCCAGCAATTACAGAGATACCTACAATGAGCAGTTCTTC; cdr3_aa: CASNYRDTYNEQFF
clone_size: .; d_call: .; v_call: TRBV5-4; j_call: TRBJ2-1; cdr3_nt: TGTGCCAGCAGCTTCACAAGGGACTACAATGAGCAGTTCTTC; cdr3_aa: CASSFTRDYNEQFF
clone_size: .; d_call: .; v_call: TRBV27; j_call: TRBJ2-6; cdr3_nt: TGTGCCAGCAGTTGGGGGCCAGGGTCTGGGGCCAACGTCCTGACTTTC; cdr3_aa: CASSWGPGSGANVLTF
clone_size: .; d_call: .; v_call: TRBV28; j_call: TRBJ1-5; cdr3_nt: TGTGCCAGTGATACGCCGGGAAATCAGCCCCAGCATTTT; cdr3_aa: CASDTPGNQPQHF
clone_size: .; d_call: TRBD1; v_call: TRBV18; j_call: TRBJ1-1; cdr3_nt: TGTGCCAGCTCACCGGCCAGGGGGCGGGTGAACACTGAAGCTTTCTTT; cdr3_aa: CASSPARGRVNTEAFF
clone_size: .; d_call: .; v_call: TRBV7-3; j_call: TRBJ1-1; cdr3_nt: TGTGCCAGCAGCTTAATGCGCGTGAACACTGAAGCTTTCTTT; cdr3_aa: CASSLMRVNTEAFF
clone_size: .; d_call: TRBD2; v_call: TRBV5-1; j_call: TRBJ2-2; cdr3_nt: TGCGCCAGCAGTCTTGGGGGGGCCGGGGAGCTGTTTTTT; cdr3_aa: CASSLGGAGELFF
clone_size: .; d_call: .; v_call: TRBV19; j_call: TRBJ2-6; cdr3_nt: TGTGCCAGTAGTATAACAAGAGATATCTCTGGGGCCAACGTCCTGACTTTC; cdr3_aa: CASSITRDISGANVLTF
clone_size: .; d_call: .; v_call: TRBV7-6; j_call: TRBJ2-2; cdr3_nt: TGTGCCAGCAGCTCCCCTGGACGGAACACCGGGGAGCTGTTTTTT; cdr3_aa: CASSSPGRNTGELFF
clone_size: .; d_call: .; v_call: TRBV6-6; j_call: TRBJ2-1; cdr3_nt: TGTGCCAGCAGCCCTAAACAGGGCGGCTTTTACAATGAGCAGTTCTTC; cdr3_aa: CASSPKQGGFYNEQFF
clone_size: .; d_call: .; v_call: TRBV19; j_call: TRBJ2-3; cdr3_nt: TGTGCCAGTAGTTCAACCGGCGCGGCTCATACGCAGTATTTT; cdr3_aa: CASSSTGAAHTQYF
clone_size: .; d_call: TRBD2; v_call: TRBV6-5; j_call: TRBJ2-3; cdr3_nt: TGTGCCAGCAGCCTTAGCGGGAGGGCAGGAGATACGCAGTATTTT; cdr3_aa: CASSLSGRAGDTQYF
clone_size: .; d_call: .; v_call: TRBV4-1; j_call: TRBJ1-5; cdr3_nt: TGCGCCAGCAGCCAGGCTTCCGCGGGCAATCAGCCCCAGCATTTT; cdr3_aa: CASSQASAGNQPQHF
clone_size: .; d_call: .; v_call: TRBV7-9; j_call: TRBJ2-3; cdr3_nt: TGTGCCAGCAGTCACAAAGGCGGGGGCCGGGATACGCAGTATTTT; cdr3_aa: CASSHKGGGRDTQYF
clone_size: once; d_call: TRBD1; v_call: TRBV10-3; j_call: TRBJ2-5; cdr3_nt: TGTGCCATCAGTGGGGACAGGACTCTAGAGACCCAGTACTTC; cdr3_aa: CAISGDRTLETQYF
clone_size: .; d_call: TRBD2; v_call: TRBV5-1; j_call: TRBJ2-5; cdr3_nt: TGCGCCAGCAGCAGAGGACTAGCGGGAGTGGATGAGACCCAGTACTTC; cdr3_aa: CASSRGLAGVDETQYF
clone_size: .; d_call: TRBD2; v_call: TRBV4-3; j_call: TRBJ2-2; cdr3_nt: TGCGCCAGCAGCCAAGATACGGGACTAGCGGCCAACACCGGGGAGCTGTTTTTT; cdr3_aa: CASSQDTGLAANTGELFF
clone_size: .; d_call: .; v_call: TRBV15; j_call: TRBJ1-3; cdr3_nt: TGTGCCACCAGCAGAGGGACCTCTGGAAACACCATATATTTT; cdr3_aa: CATSRGTSGNTIYF
clone_size: .; d_call: .; v_call: TRBV18; j_call: TRBJ2-3; cdr3_nt: TGTGCCAGCTCACCGGACCCTCGGCAGATTCGGCCAGGGAGCACAGATACGCAGTATTTT; cdr3_aa: CASSPDPRQIRPGSTDTQYF
clone_size: .; d_call: .; v_call: TRBV7-2; j_call: TRBJ1-3; cdr3_nt: TGTGCCAGCAGCTTAAGGGAGAGTTCTGGAAACACCATATATTTT; cdr3_aa: CASSLRESSGNTIYF
clone_size: once; d_call: TRBD2; v_call: TRBV7-7; j_call: TRBJ2-1; cdr3_nt: TGTGCCAGCAGCTTAGAGAGCCTAGCGGGACCGCAGTTCTTC; cdr3_aa: CASSLESLAGPQFF
clone_size: .; d_call: .; v_call: TRBV9; j_call: TRBJ2-3; cdr3_nt: TGTGCCAGCAGCGTAGCTGACCCACCAGATACGCAGTATTTT; cdr3_aa: CASSVADPPDTQYF
clone_size: .; d_call: .; v_call: TRBV30; j_call: TRBJ1-5; cdr3_nt: TGTGCCTGGAATTTAAGGTTTAACCAGCCCCAGCATTTT; cdr3_aa: CAWNLRFNQPQHF
clone_size: once; d_call: .; v_call: TRBV10-1; j_call: TRBJ2-5; cdr3_nt: TGCGCCAGCAGCCAGGGGGGCGAGCAAGAGACCCAGTACTTC; cdr3_aa: CASSQGGEQETQYF
clone_size: .; d_call: .; v_call: TRBV11-2; j_call: TRBJ2-1; cdr3_nt: TGTGCCAGCAGCTTAGGGGAACGGGATGAGCAGTTCTTC; cdr3_aa: CASSLGERDEQFF
clone_size: .; d_call: .; v_call: TRBV23-1; j_call: TRBJ1-1; cdr3_nt: TGCGCCAGCAGTCAAGCCCCAACGACGACCTCCGAGGGGGACACTGAAGCTTTCTTT; cdr3_aa: CASSQAPTTTSEGDTEAFF
clone_size: .; d_call: .; v_call: TRBV15; j_call: TRBJ1-5; cdr3_nt: TGTGCCACCAGCACAAACCGGGACCCGCCTCATTTT; cdr3_aa: CATSTNRDPPHF
clone_size: .; d_call: TRBD2; v_call: TRBV27; j_call: TRBJ2-1; cdr3_nt: TGTGCCAGCAGTTTATGGGAACGCGGGAGTTGGTCCTACAATGAGCAGTTCTTC; cdr3_aa: CASSLWERGSWSYNEQFF
clone_size: once; d_call: .; v_call: TRBV27; j_call: TRBJ2-6; cdr3_nt: TGTGCCAGCAGTCCGACGGGGACGTCTGGGGCCAACGTCCTGACTTTC; cdr3_aa: CASSPTGTSGANVLTF
clone_size: once; d_call: TRBD2; v_call: TRBV2; j_call: TRBJ2-3; cdr3_nt: TGTGCCAGCAGGGACCCCCCAAAGACTAGCGGGTGGAGGGTGAAGATTCGAGATACGCAGTATTTT; cdr3_aa: CASRDPPKTSGWRVKIRDTQYF
clone_size: .; d_call: .; v_call: TRBV18; j_call: TRBJ2-2; cdr3_nt: TGTGCCAGCTCACCACCGACAGGGAGGGACACCGGGGAGCTGTTTTTT; cdr3_aa: CASSPPTGRDTGELFF
clone_size: .; d_call: .; v_call: TRBV28; j_call: TRBJ2-3; cdr3_nt: TGTGCCAGCAGTTTCCTACAACAGTTTAAAACAGATACGCAGTATTTT; cdr3_aa: CASSFLQQFKTDTQYF
clone_size: .; d_call: TRBD1; v_call: TRBV7-2; j_call: TRBJ2-5; cdr3_nt: TGTGCCAGCAGTCGACAACAGGGGGCTGTGGGCCAGTACTTC; cdr3_aa: CASSRQQGAVGQYF